A single sample is the source of the 15 T cell receptor beta chains below, sequenced in a study of blood T cell repertoires in COVID-19 (dated by TCRdb to 2018 to 2020). Library preparation used the immunoSEQ multiplex PCR assay. TCRdb provides this immuneACCESS table in a form limited to in-frame rearrangements. Some clones are lacking; in checked studies, under half of them reflect an unresolved V gene, and why the rest are absent is not known. A total of 150,000 to 200,000 clones appear in this sample, 86% of them only once. In total, the top ten clones hold 7% to 7.5% of the sample. The specimen was peripheral blood. These receptors originate from a woman of 80 years or more in a cohort sampled during active or convalescent COVID-19.

The V call is TRBV6-6, the J call TRBJ1-2; perhaps TRBD1 as D (6 bases). The V gene lost 2 bases and the J gene lost 6 bases, with 7 bases spanning the gap. Germline V gives CDR1 MNHNY, CDR2 SVGAGI (reference sequence). The CDR3 contains 12 residues. DNA of the CDR3: TGTGCCAGCAGTTACGAGGGGGATGGCTACACCTTC. Translating it yields CASSYEGDGYTF.

The rearrangement uses TRBV9 and TRBJ1-5; TRBD1 matches 8 bases. Trimming cost V 3 bases and J 2 bases; bases outside gene matches: 1. The CDR3 is 14 amino acids. Germline V gene sequence: CDR1 SGDLS, CDR2 YYNGEE. In DNA, the CDR3 is TGTGCCAGCAGCGGGGGACAGGGCAATCAGCCCCAGCATTTT. This encodes CASSGGQGNQPQHF.

The J gene is TRBJ2-5, the V gene TRBV5-1, with TRBD2 matching 10 bases. The CDR3 totals 15 residues. The V segment lost 6 bases and the J segment 1 base; nucleotides outside the gene matches: 6. Germline values: CDR1 SGHRS, CDR2 YFSETQ. CDR3 loop: CASTPAGGIQETQYF. In nucleotides, the CDR3 is TGCGCCAGCACCCCAGCGGGGGGGATCCAAGAGACCCAGTACTTC.

This sequence joins TRBV10-1 and TRBJ2-1; 7 nucleotides agree with TRBD1. Germline V CDR1 and CDR2: WNHNN, SYGVQD (reference sequence). V was clipped by 4 bases and J by 8 bases; unmatched bases: 2. The CDR3 extends over 12 amino acids. CDR3 nucleotide sequence: TGCGCCAGCAGTGGAGGGGGCTATGAGCAGTTCTTC. It translates to CASSGGGYEQFF.

The chain uses TRBV11-2 and TRBJ2-7; no firm D call. The germline V and J ends were trimmed by 1 base and 2 bases, with 12 bases remaining between them. The germline V gene has CDR1 SGHAT and CDR2 FQNNGV. This CDR3 is built from 15 residues. Here the CDR3 reads CASSLVARPPYEQYF. In nucleotides, the CDR3 is TGTGCCAGCAGCTTAGTGGCCAGGCCACCCTACGAGCAGTACTTC.

This chain joins TRBV7-2 and TRBJ1-4; TRBD1 is a possible D gene (5 bases). CDR3 length: 16 amino acids. The germline CDR1 and CDR2 sequences are SGHTA and FQGNSA. Trimming took off 1 base at V and 3 bases at J, with 12 bases between the two ends. CDR3 in amino acids: CASSLEPGLANEKLFF. In nucleotides, the CDR3 is TGTGCCAGCAGCTTAGAACCAGGGCTGGCTAATGAAAAACTGTTTTTT.

The chain joins TRBV5-6 to TRBJ2-7; possibly TRBD2 for D (6 bases). Trimming removed 4 bases at V and 2 bases at J, with 13 bases between. This CDR3 comprises 14 residues. CDR1 and CDR2 from the germline V gene are SGHDT and YYEEEE. The DNA for the CDR3 is TGTGCCAGCAGCCGACGGTGGAGGGCCTACGAGCAGTACTTC. Amino acid sequence: CASSRRWRAYEQYF.

The V call is TRBV3-1 (or the pseudogene TRBV3-2), the J call TRBJ1-2, with D possibly being TRBD1 (5 bases). CDR1 and CDR2 (germline): LGHDT, YNNKEL (reference sequence). The CDR3 covers 13 residues. Trimming left V 4 bases short and J 4 bases short, with 10 bases between. For the CDR3, the DNA is TGTGCCAGCAGCCGCCAGGGAGGCTATGGCTACACCTTC. This translates into CASSRQGGYGYTF.

The chain recombines TRBV5-1 with TRBJ1-2; 7 nucleotides line up with TRBD1. The junction had 7 bases not matched to a gene; V was cut back by 1 base and J by 1 base. The germline V gene has CDR1 SGHRS and CDR2 YFSETQ. This CDR3 region has 16 residues. Here the CDR3 DNA reads TGCGCCAGCAGCTTGTGGGACAGATCAATTAACTATGGCTACACCTTC. It specifies CASSLWDRSINYGYTF.

The V and J genes are TRBV29-1 and TRBJ1-2; TRBD1 might be the D (6 bases). Per germline, CDR1 SQVTM and CDR2 ANQGSEA. This CDR3 spans 13 amino acids. Trimming removed 0 bases at V and 4 bases at J, with 9 bases between. The CDR3 DNA sequence: TGCAGCGTTGAAGATAGGGGGGGCTATGGCTACACCTTC. This gives the protein CSVEDRGGYGYTF. Full variable domain (outside the CDR3, taken from reference TRBV29-1 and TRBJ1-2): SAVISQKPSRDICQRGTSLTIQCQVDSQVTMMFWYRQQPGQSLTLIATANQGSEATYESGFVIDKFPISRPNLTFSTLTVSNMSPEDSSIYLCSVEDRGGYGYTFGSGTRLTVV.

Here the CDR3 reads CASSSDRYNEKLFF. CDR3 nucleotide sequence: TGTGCCAGCAGCTCGGACAGATATAATGAAAAACTGTTTTTT. The chain has TRBV5-5 and TRBJ1-4, with D perhaps matching TRBD1 (6 bases). V was pared by 3 bases and J by 4 bases, with 10 bases between. The length of the CDR3 is 14 residues. The germline V gene encodes CDR1 SGHKS and CDR2 YYEKEE (reference sequence). Full variable domain (missing parts from reference TRBV5-5 and TRBJ1-4): DAGVTQSPTHLIKTRGQQVTLRCSPISGHKSVSWYQQVLGQGPQFIFQYYEKEERGRGNFPDRFSARQFPNYSSELNVNALLLGDSALYLCASSSDRYNEKLFFGSGTQLSVL.

CDR3 nucleotide sequence: TGTGCCAGCAGCCCGGGGGGGTCCTACGAGCAGTACGTC. This translates into CASSPGGSYEQYV. The rearrangement uses TRBV3-1 (or the pseudogene TRBV3-2) and TRBJ2-7; 8 positions match TRBD2. Per germline, CDR1 LGHDT and CDR2 YNNKEL (reference sequence). V trimming: 4 bases; J trimming: 1 base; junction bases outside the gene matches: 0. This CDR3 has 13 residues.

J is TRBJ1-3 and V is TRBV5-6; 12 bases match TRBD1. J gave up 0 bases and V 5 bases, and 9 bases lay outside the gene matches. The CDR3 runs to 18 residues. Per germline, CDR1 SGHDT and CDR2 YYEEEE. This CDR3 is CASSPGTGGLVSGNTIYF. In DNA, the CDR3 is TGTGCCAGCAGTCCCGGGACAGGGGGCTTAGTCTCTGGAAACACCATATATTTT.

This chain uses TRBV19 with TRBJ1-6, with a possible D match to TRBD1 (6 bases). The CDR3 covers 16 residues. V shed 5 bases and J shed 6 bases, with 17 bases lying between them. Germline CDR1 is LNHDA and CDR2 is SQIVND (reference sequence). Here the CDR3 reads CASSFTGRGTNSPLHF. DNA for the CDR3: TGTGCCAGTAGTTTCACGGGAAGGGGGACTAATTCACCCCTCCACTTT.

The rearrangement links TRBV2 to TRBJ2-3; 7 positions agree with TRBD1. The CDR3 runs 15 residues. CDR1 SNHLY and CDR2 FYNNEI come from the germline V gene. The ends lost 2 bases at V and 0 bases at J; junction bases unmatched: 2. In DNA form, the CDR3 reads TGTGCCAGCAGTGAACAGGGGGAAAGCACAGATACGCAGTATTTT. The encoded protein is CASSEQGESTDTQYF.